The rows below give T cell receptor beta chains drawn from one sample of a study of T cells in tuberculosis. Clones were sequenced by immunoSEQ multiplex PCR, and TCRdb holds only the in-frame ones, with some missing. The sample holds tens of thousands of clones, approximately 85% seen once. The sample here was PBMCs, taken at tuberculosis diagnosis. These receptors all come from an adult with tuberculosis. CDR3s include the opening cysteine and the closing phenylalanine or tryptophan. D genes are given only for firm matches. Clone sizes are given selectively: once, few, many, or a class where the clone is expanded.

D,size,J,V,CDR3,DNA
NA,NA,TRBJ1-1,TRBV6-1,CASSAGLLNTEAFF,TGTGCCAGCAGTGCGGGACTGCTGAACACTGAAGCTTTCTTT
NA,NA,TRBJ2-6,TRBV5-5,CASSLESTALMSGANVLTF,TGTGCCAGCAGCTTAGAATCGACAGCCCTAATGTCTGGGGCCAACGTCCTGACTTTC
TRBD1,NA,TRBJ1-2,TRBV4-1,CASSQDPGQNYGYTF,TGCGCCAGCAGCCAGGACCCGGGACAGAACTATGGCTACACCTTC
NA,NA,TRBJ2-7,TRBV21-1,CASSQATGNPYEQYF,TGTGCCAGCAGCCAAGCAACCGGGAACCCCTACGAGCAGTACTTC
TRBD1,NA,TRBJ2-1,TRBV5-1,CASSLTDREYNEQFF,TGCGCCAGCAGCTTAACGGACAGGGAATACAATGAGCAGTTCTTC
TRBD2,NA,TRBJ2-7,TRBV28,CASSFQRGAYEQYF,TGTGCCAGCAGTTTTCAGCGGGGGGCCTACGAGCAGTACTTC
NA,NA,TRBJ1-3,TRBV9,CASSPRVGGATWDGNTIYF,TGTGCCAGCAGCCCTCGAGTGGGGGGGGCGACCTGGGATGGAAACACCATATATTTT
NA,NA,TRBJ2-1,TRBV6-5,CASSPRLGSNEQFF,TGTGCCAGCAGTCCCAGACTAGGGTCGAATGAGCAGTTCTTC
NA,NA,TRBJ2-7,TRBV12-5,CASGSLQYEQYF,TGTGCTAGTGGTTCCCTACAGTACGAGCAGTACTTC
TRBD1,NA,TRBJ1-6,TRBV7-8,CASNRDRGNSPLHF,TGTGCCAGCAACCGGGACAGGGGTAATTCACCCCTCCACTTT
TRBD2,NA,TRBJ2-3,TRBV2,CATQGLAGGHNTQYF,TGTGCCACCCAGGGGCTAGCGGGGGGGCATAATACGCAGTATTTT
TRBD2,NA,TRBJ2-7,TRBV7-2,CASSLVTSGGYEQYF,TGTGCCAGCAGCTTAGTGACTAGCGGGGGTTACGAGCAGTACTTC
NA,NA,TRBJ2-7,TRBV5-1,CASSLDFSYEQYF,TGCGCCAGCAGCTTGGACTTCTCCTACGAGCAGTACTTC
NA,NA,TRBJ1-1,TRBV11-2,CASSRSRGGNAEAFF,TGTGCCAGCAGCCGCTCAAGGGGTGGGAACGCTGAAGCTTTCTTT
TRBD1,NA,TRBJ1-1,TRBV30,CAWSLPGQGNTEAFF,TGTGCCTGGAGTTTACCGGGACAGGGGAACACTGAAGCTTTCTTT
TRBD1,few,TRBJ1-2,TRBV7-8,CASSEQGANYGYTF,TGTGCCAGCAGCGAACAGGGGGCGAACTATGGCTACACCTTC
TRBD1,NA,TRBJ2-1,TRBV2,CASRGTGSYNEQFF,TGTGCCAGCAGGGGGACAGGGTCCTACAATGAGCAGTTCTTC
TRBD2,NA,TRBJ2-3,TRBV18,CASSPFSGSITDTQYF,TGTGCCAGCTCACCGTTTAGCGGGAGTATCACAGATACGCAGTATTTT
NA,NA,TRBJ2-1,TRBV15,CATHNSYNEQFF,TGTGCCACCCACAACAGCTACAATGAGCAGTTCTTC
NA,NA,TRBJ1-3,TRBV9,CASSVDGGVNTIYF,TGTGCCAGCAGCGTGGACGGGGGGGTAAACACCATATATTTT
TRBD2,NA,TRBJ2-1,TRBV4-3,CASSQDLAGGPYNEQFF,TGCGCCAGCAGCCAAGATCTAGCGGGGGGTCCCTACAATGAGCAGTTCTTC
TRBD2,NA,TRBJ2-1,TRBV5-1,CASSPTSGREGEQFF,TGCGCCAGCAGCCCTACTAGCGGGAGGGAAGGTGAGCAGTTCTTC
TRBD2,NA,TRBJ2-3,TRBV6-1,CASSDGTSGRNTQYF,TGTGCCAGCAGTGACGGGACTAGCGGGAGGAATACGCAGTATTTT
TRBD2,once,TRBJ2-7,TRBV5-4,CAIPGSGRATEQYF,TGTGCCATCCCGGGGAGCGGGAGGGCGACCGAGCAGTACTTC
NA,once,TRBJ1-5,TRBV27,CASSFLGGQPQHF,TGTGCCAGCAGTTTTTTGGGAGGTCAGCCCCAGCATTTT
NA,NA,TRBJ2-5,TRBV18,CASLRAAQETQYF,TGTGCCAGCCTGCGGGCGGCTCAAGAGACCCAGTACTTC
NA,once,TRBJ2-2,TRBV30,CAWRGAGGTTGELFF,TGTGCCTGGAGGGGGGCAGGGGGGACCACCGGGGAGCTGTTTTTT
TRBD1,NA,TRBJ1-4,TRBV7-2,CASSLGRGSTNEKLFF,TGTGCCAGCAGCTTGGGCAGGGGGTCGACTAATGAAAAACTGTTTTTT
NA,once,TRBJ1-1,TRBV19,CATRWGGNAEAFF,TGTGCCACCCGGTGGGGAGGGAACGCTGAAGCTTTCTTT
NA,NA,TRBJ2-1,TRBV19,CASSIASAGYNEQFF,TGTGCCAGTAGTATAGCCTCGGCGGGGTACAATGAGCAGTTCTTC
TRBD2,NA,TRBJ2-2,TRBV7-2,CASSLRLAGTGELFF,TGTGCCAGCAGCTTACGACTAGCGGGTACCGGGGAGCTGTTTTTT
TRBD2,NA,TRBJ2-1,TRBV28,CASSLGSGGTYNEQFF,TGTGCCAGCAGTTTAGGTAGCGGGGGAACCTACAATGAGCAGTTCTTC
TRBD2,NA,TRBJ2-7,TRBV27,CASSFTGGGYEQYF,TGTGCCAGCAGTTTTACGGGAGGGGGGTACGAGCAGTACTTC
NA,NA,TRBJ2-7,TRBV25-1,CASSPDRLPSEQYF,TGTGCCAGCAGTCCCGATCGACTTCCGTCCGAGCAGTACTTC
NA,NA,TRBJ1-4,TRBV6-1,CASSGHRDEKLFF,TGTGCCAGCAGTGGTCACAGGGATGAAAAACTGTTTTTT
NA,NA,TRBJ2-2,TRBV11-3,CASSLDGNTGELFF,TGTGCCAGCAGCTTAGACGGGAACACCGGGGAGCTGTTTTTT
TRBD2,NA,TRBJ2-7,TRBV30,CAWSLPGLAGDSEQYF,TGTGCCTGGAGTCTTCCGGGACTAGCGGGGGATAGCGAGCAGTACTTC
NA,few,TRBJ1-1,TRBV30,CAWSVNGEAFF,TGTGCCTGGAGTGTGAACGGGGAAGCTTTCTTT
NA,NA,TRBJ1-2,TRBV6-1,CASSETWQGGGYTF,TGTGCCAGCAGTGAGACGTGGCAGGGTGGCGGCTACACCTTC
TRBD2,NA,TRBJ2-1,TRBV5-4,CASSFPSGGAGEQFF,TGTGCCAGCAGCTTCCCTAGCGGGGGGGCAGGTGAGCAGTTCTTC
TRBD1,NA,TRBJ2-1,TRBV7-2,CASIPGTGGEYEQFF,TGTGCCAGTATTCCCGGGACAGGGGGCGAGTATGAGCAGTTCTTC
NA,NA,TRBJ2-7,TRBV29-1,CSVEPDSRSYEQYF,TGCAGCGTTGAGCCTGACTCCCGGAGCTACGAGCAGTACTTC
NA,NA,TRBJ1-5,TRBV7-2,CASSLALSSNQPQHF,TGTGCCAGCAGCTTAGCTCTCAGTAGCAATCAGCCCCAGCATTTT
NA,NA,TRBJ1-3,TRBV9,CASSVGGLGNTIYF,TGTGCCAGCAGCGTAGGGGGACTGGGAAACACCATATATTTT
TRBD2,NA,TRBJ2-5,TRBV2,CASTTRGGETQYF,TGTGCCAGCACCACACGGGGGGGAGAGACCCAGTACTTC
NA,once,TRBJ2-4,TRBV6-5,CASSRRDSRDIQYF,TGTGCCAGCAGCCGGCGAGACAGTCGGGACATTCAGTACTTC